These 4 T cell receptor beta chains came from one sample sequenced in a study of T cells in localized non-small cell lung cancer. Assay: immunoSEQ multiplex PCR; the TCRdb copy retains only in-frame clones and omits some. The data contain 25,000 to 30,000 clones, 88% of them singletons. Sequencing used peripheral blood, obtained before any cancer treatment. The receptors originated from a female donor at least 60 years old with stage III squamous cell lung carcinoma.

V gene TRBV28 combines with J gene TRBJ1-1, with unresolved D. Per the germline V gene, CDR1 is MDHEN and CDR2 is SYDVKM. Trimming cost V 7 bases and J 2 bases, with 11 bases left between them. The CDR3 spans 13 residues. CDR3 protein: CASTPHENTEAFF. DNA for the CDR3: TGTGCCAGCACCCCACATGAAAACACTGAAGCTTTCTTT.

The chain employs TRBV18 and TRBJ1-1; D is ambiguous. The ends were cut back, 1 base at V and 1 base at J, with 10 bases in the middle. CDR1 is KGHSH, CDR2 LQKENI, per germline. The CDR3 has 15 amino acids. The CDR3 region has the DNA TGTGCCAGCTCACCACGAGAGGCAGGGAACACTGAAGCTTTCTTT. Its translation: CASSPREAGNTEAFF.

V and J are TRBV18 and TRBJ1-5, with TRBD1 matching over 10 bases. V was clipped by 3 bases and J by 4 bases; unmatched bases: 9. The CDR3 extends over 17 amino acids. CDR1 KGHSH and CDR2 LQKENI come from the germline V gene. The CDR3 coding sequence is TGTGCCAGCTCACCCGGACAGGGGGTTATCCGAAATCAGCCCCAGCATTTT. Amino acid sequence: CASSPGQGVIRNQPQHF.

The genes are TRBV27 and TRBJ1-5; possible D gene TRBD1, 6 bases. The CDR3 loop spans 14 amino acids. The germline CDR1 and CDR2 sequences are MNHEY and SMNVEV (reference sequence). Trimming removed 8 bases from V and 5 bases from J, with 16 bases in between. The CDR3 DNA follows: TGTGCCAGCGGATCCTCAGGGGTCCATCAGCCCCAGCATTTT. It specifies CASGSSGVHQPQHF.